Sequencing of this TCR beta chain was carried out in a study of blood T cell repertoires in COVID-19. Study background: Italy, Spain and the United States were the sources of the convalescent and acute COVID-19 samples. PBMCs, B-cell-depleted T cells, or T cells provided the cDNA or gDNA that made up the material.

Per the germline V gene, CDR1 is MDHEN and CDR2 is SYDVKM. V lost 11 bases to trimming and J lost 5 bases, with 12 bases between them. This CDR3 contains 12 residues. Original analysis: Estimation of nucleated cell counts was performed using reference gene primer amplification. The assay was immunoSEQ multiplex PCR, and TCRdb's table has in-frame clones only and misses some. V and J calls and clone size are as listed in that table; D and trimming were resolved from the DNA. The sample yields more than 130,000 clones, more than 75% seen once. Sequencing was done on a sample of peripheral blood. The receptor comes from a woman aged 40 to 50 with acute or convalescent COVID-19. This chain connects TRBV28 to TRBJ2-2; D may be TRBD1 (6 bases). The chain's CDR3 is CAGGGWTGELFF. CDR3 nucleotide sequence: TGTGCCGGGGGCGGCTGGACCGGGGAGCTGTTTTTT.